The present entry profiles one T cell receptor (beta chain) with its context. This entry comes from a study of blood T cell repertoires in COVID-19. For the study at large: Sources were T cells, B-cell-depleted T cells, or PBMCs; the material itself was cDNA or gDNA.

In the original analysis: By means of reference gene primer amplification, nucleated cell counts were estimated. Only in-frame clones appear in the TCRdb table, and some are missing; sequencing was by immunoSEQ multiplex PCR. From that table come the V and J calls and clone size; the DNA was used to work out D and trimming. The data hold hundreds of thousands of clones, with around 86% observed a single time. The sequence was obtained from a human donor in a cohort sampled during active COVID-19. The sequencing input was peripheral blood.

The CDR3 region has the DNA TGTGCCAGCAGTGCAGGTGGTAGTTATGGCTACACCTTC. This codes for CASSAGGSYGYTF. The rearrangement joins TRBV12-3 or TRBV12-4 to TRBJ1-2; D ambiguous. The CDR3 is 13 amino acids. Trimming stripped 5 bases from V and 5 bases from J, with 12 bases between.